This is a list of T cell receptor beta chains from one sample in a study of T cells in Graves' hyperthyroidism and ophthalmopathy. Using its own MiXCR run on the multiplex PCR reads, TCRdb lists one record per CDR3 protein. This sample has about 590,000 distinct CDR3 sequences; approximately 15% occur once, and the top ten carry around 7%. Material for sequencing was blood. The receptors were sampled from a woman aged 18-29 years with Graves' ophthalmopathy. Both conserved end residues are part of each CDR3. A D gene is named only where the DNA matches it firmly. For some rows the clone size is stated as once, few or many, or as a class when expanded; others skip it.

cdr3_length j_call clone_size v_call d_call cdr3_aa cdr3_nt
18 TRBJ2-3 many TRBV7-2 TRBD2 CASSSGLAGRISTDTQYF TGTGCCAGCAGCTCCGGACTAGCGGGACGAATTTCCACAGATACGCAGTATTTT
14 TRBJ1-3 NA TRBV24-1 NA CATSDWGSGNTIYF TGTGCCACCAGTGATTGGGGCTCTGGAAACACCATATATTTT
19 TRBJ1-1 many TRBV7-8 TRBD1 CASSPGGSWAYHVGTEAFF TGTGCCAGCAGCCCAGGGGGCTCGTGGGCGTACCATGTTGGCACTGAAGCTTTCTTT
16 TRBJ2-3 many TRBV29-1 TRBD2 CSVAGTSGASTDTQYF TGCAGCGTTGCCGGGACTAGCGGGGCTAGCACAGATACGCAGTATTTT
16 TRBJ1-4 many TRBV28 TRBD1 CASSQTGEGVNEKLFF TGTGCCAGCAGCCAGACAGGGGAGGGTGTGAATGAAAAACTGTTTTTT
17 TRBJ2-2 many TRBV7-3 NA CASSLAVGESNTGELFF TGTGCCAGCAGCCTCGCGGTAGGCGAATCGAACACCGGGGAGCTGTTTTTT
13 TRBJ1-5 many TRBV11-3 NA CASSLGGFSPQHF TGTGCCAGCAGCTTAGGTGGATTTTCGCCCCAGCATTTT
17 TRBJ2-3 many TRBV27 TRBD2 CASSLFPSGRASVTQYF TGTGCCAGCAGTTTATTCCCTAGCGGGAGGGCCAGCGTTACGCAGTATTTT
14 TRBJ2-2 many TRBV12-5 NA CASGAEIGAGELFF TGTGCTAGTGGTGCCGAGATCGGAGCCGGGGAGCTGTTTTTT
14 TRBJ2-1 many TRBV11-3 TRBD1 CASSPGQGGNEQFF TGTGCCAGCAGCCCGGGACAGGGGGGCAATGAGCAGTTCTTC
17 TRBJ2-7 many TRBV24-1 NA CATSDSLDGLGSYEQYF TGTGCCACCAGTGATTCACTTGACGGCCTAGGGTCCTACGAGCAGTACTTC
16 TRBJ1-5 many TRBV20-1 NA CSAREGPRAANQPQHF TGCAGTGCTAGAGAGGGCCCGCGGGCAGCCAATCAGCCCCAGCATTTT
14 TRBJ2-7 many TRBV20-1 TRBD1 CSARGAGGFYEQYF TGCAGTGCTAGAGGGGCAGGGGGCTTCTACGAGCAGTACTTC
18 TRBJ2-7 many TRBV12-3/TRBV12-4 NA CASTLGRRVSGVFYEQYF TGTGCCAGCACCTTAGGGCGGCGGGTCAGCGGTGTTTTCTACGAGCAGTACTTC
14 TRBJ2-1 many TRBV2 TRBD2 CASGKTSGSNEQFF TGTGCCAGCGGGAAAACTAGCGGGAGCAATGAGCAGTTCTTC
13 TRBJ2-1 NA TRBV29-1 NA CSVEDGRNNEQFF TGCAGCGTTGAAGACGGGCGAAACAATGAGCAGTTCTTC
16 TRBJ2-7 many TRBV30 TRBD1 CAWNTISTGSSYEQYF TGTGCCTGGAATACTATCTCGACAGGGTCCTCCTACGAGCAGTACTTC
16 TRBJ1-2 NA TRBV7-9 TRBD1 CASSSLIRDRGYGYTF TGTGCCAGCAGCTCACTTATCCGGGACAGGGGCTATGGCTACACCTTC
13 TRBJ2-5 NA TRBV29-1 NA CSTRTVLLETQYF TGCAGCACCCGGACGGTTCTGCTAGAGACCCAGTACTTC
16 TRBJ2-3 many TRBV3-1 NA CASSQGKGGYTDTQYF TGTGCCAGCAGCCAAGGAAAGGGGGGTTACACAGATACGCAGTATTTT
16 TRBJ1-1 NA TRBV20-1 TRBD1 CSARVRTGGGGTEAFF TGCAGTGCTAGAGTTAGGACAGGGGGGGGGGGCACTGAAGCTTTCTTT
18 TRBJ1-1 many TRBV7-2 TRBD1 CASSLVLDRGLANTEAFF TGTGCCAGCAGCTTGGTCTTGGACAGGGGGCTTGCGAACACTGAAGCTTTCTTT
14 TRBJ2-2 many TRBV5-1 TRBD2 CASSQTSGGGELFF TGCGCCAGCAGCCAAACTAGCGGAGGCGGGGAGCTGTTTTTT
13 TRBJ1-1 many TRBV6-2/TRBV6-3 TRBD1 CAARDRGNTEAFF TGTGCCGCCCGGGACAGGGGTAACACTGAAGCTTTCTTT
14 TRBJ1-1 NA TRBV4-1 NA CASSHPGGFTEAFF TGCGCCAGCAGCCACCCGGGGGGCTTCACTGAAGCTTTCTTT
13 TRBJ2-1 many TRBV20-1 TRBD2 CSKSGRRHNEQFF TGCAGTAAAAGCGGGAGGCGGCACAATGAGCAGTTCTTC
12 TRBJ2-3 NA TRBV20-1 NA CSARAPADTQYF TGCAGTGCTAGGGCCCCTGCGGATACGCAGTATTTT
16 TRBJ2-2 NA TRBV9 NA CASSVGIASNTGELFF TGTGCCAGCAGCGTAGGGATAGCCTCGAACACCGGGGAGCTGTTTTTT
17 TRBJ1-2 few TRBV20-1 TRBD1 CSARDRDRGGFMYGYTF TGCAGTGCTAGAGATCGGGACAGGGGCGGCTTTATGTATGGCTACACCTTC
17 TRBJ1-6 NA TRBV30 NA CAWSSPGRWSYNSPLHF TGTGCCTGGAGTTCCCCAGGGAGGTGGTCCTATAATTCACCCCTCCACTTT
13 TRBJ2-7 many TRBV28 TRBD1 CASGTGSSYEQYF TGTGCCAGTGGGACAGGGAGCTCCTACGAGCAGTACTTC
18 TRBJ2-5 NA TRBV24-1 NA CATSDLSGGVLTQETQYF TGTGCCACCAGTGATTTGTCCGGAGGGGTTCTCACCCAAGAGACCCAGTACTTC
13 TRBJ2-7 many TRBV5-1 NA CASSSRTENEQYF TGCGCCAGCAGCTCCCGGACAGAAAACGAGCAGTACTTC